Presented here are 15 T cell receptor beta chains from one specimen sequenced in a study of blood T cell repertoires in COVID-19. The data were produced by immunoSEQ multiplex PCR, yet TCRdb's version contains in-frame clones alone and is incomplete. The sample records tens of thousands of clones, around 85% being singletons. Sequencing was carried out using peripheral blood. The receptor source for this set is a man between 65 and 80 years old with acute or convalescent COVID-19.

J is TRBJ2-2 and V is TRBV7-9, with D unresolved. Germline V gene lookup returns CDR1 SEHNR and CDR2 FQNEAQ (reference sequence). The V end lost 4 bases, the J end lost 1 base, and 19 bases lay between the germline ends. This CDR3 comprises 18 residues. CDR3 DNA: TGTGCCAGCAGCTCGCGGTTTGGAAATTCCAAGAACACCGGGGAGCTGTTTTTT. Translating it yields CASSSRFGNSKNTGELFF. The whole variable domain, filled in from reference TRBV7-9 and TRBJ2-2, reads DTGVSQNPRHKITKRGQNVTFRCDPISEHNRLYWYRQTLGQGPEFLTYFQNEAQLEKSRLLSDRFSAERPKGSFSTLEIQRTEQGDSAMYLCASSSRFGNSKNTGELFFGEGSRLTVL.

This chain joins TRBV21-1 and TRBJ1-1; TRBD1, as called in the table, went unchecked against the DNA. TRBV21-1 is an annotated pseudogene. The CDR3 sequence is 15 residues long. As DNA, the CDR3 is TGTGCCAGCAGCACGGGAAAAGACAGGGGCTGGTGGGCTTTCTTT. Amino acid sequence: CASSTGKDRGWWAFF.

The chain joins TRBV9 to TRBJ1-2; TRBD1 is a possible D gene (5 bases). Germline V gene data show CDR1 as SGDLS and CDR2 as YYNGEE. The CDR3 has 14 amino acids. V was trimmed by 0 bases and J by 8 bases, leaving 14 bases between them. The DNA for the CDR3 is TGTGCCAGCAGCGTAGAAATGGGACGGGAGGGCTACACCTTC. Protein product: CASSVEMGREGYTF.

The chain couples TRBV4-1 to TRBJ2-5, with 9 bases lining up with TRBD1. The CDR3 sequence is 15 residues long. Germline V gene data show CDR1 as MGHRA and CDR2 as YSYEKL. V shed 0 bases and J 5 bases; nucleotides not matched to a gene: 4. The CDR3 region is CASSQDGTGPETQYF. CDR3 bases: TGCGCCAGCAGCCAAGATGGGACAGGGCCGGAGACCCAGTACTTC.

The genes are TRBV2 and TRBJ2-1; a possible D gene is TRBD1 (5 bases). V was clipped by 2 bases and J by 9 bases, with 8 bases between them. From germline, CDR1 is SNHLY and CDR2 FYNNEI. The CDR3 loop spans 12 amino acids. In DNA, the CDR3 is TGTGCCAGCAGTGAAAGGGGTTTTGAGCAGTTCTTC. Its protein product is CASSERGFEQFF.

V gene TRBV25-1 combines with J gene TRBJ2-3; TRBD1 is a possible D gene (5 bases). This CDR3 spans 13 amino acids. Per the germline V gene, CDR1 is MGHDK and CDR2 is SYGVNS. V dropped 3 bases and J dropped 3 bases, with 7 bases sitting between them. Here the CDR3 DNA reads TGTGCCAGCAGTGACAGGGTTACAGATACGCAGTATTTT. Protein product: CASSDRVTDTQYF.

V gene TRBV9 combines with J gene TRBJ1-6, with D perhaps TRBD1 (5 bases). CDR1 is SGDLS and CDR2 is YYNGEE in the germline V gene. Between the trimmed V and J ends, which lost 1 base and 7 bases, there was a span of 15 bases. CDR3 size: 16 residues. The DNA of the CDR3 is TGTGCCAGCAGCGTAACGTGGCAGGGAGGGAATTCACCCCTCCACTTT. Translated, it gives CASSVTWQGGNSPLHF.

V gene TRBV7-9 combines with J gene TRBJ2-3; TRBD1 matches 8 bases. Germline trimming cut 7 bases from V and 0 bases from J; bases unmatched to any gene: 6. The length of the CDR3 is 15 residues. Germline V gene lookup returns CDR1 SEHNR and CDR2 FQNEAQ (reference sequence). This CDR3 is CASNEQGDSTDTQYF. The CDR3 coding sequence is TGTGCCAGCAATGAACAGGGGGATAGCACAGATACGCAGTATTTT.

This clone turned up a few times. This sequence joins TRBV21-1 and TRBJ2-7; the D segment call TRBD2 is taken from the table without a DNA check. TRBV21-1 is a recognized pseudogene. CDR3 length: 17 residues. The CDR3 region is CASSKGHTSGSSYEQYF. CDR3 DNA sequence: TGTGCCAGCAGCAAAGGGCATACTAGCGGGAGCTCTTACGAGCAGTACTTC.

This clone came up many times. V gene TRBV30 combines with J gene TRBJ2-1; TRBD2 matches at 10 bases. This CDR3 has 14 residues. Germline CDR1 is GTSNPN and CDR2 is SVGIG (reference sequence). J was trimmed by 5 bases and V by 5 bases; bases with no gene match: 6. This chain's CDR3 is CAWSGTSADNEQFF. The CDR3 nucleotides are TGTGCCTGGTCCGGGACTAGCGCTGACAATGAGCAGTTCTTC.

V and J are TRBV7-9 and TRBJ1-4; 9 bases are shared with TRBD1. Germline V gene sequence: CDR1 SEHNR, CDR2 FQNEAQ (reference sequence). Losses at the gene ends were 5 bases for V and 8 bases for J; bases not matched to a gene: 3. There are 13 residues in the CDR3. The CDR3: CASSGTGWEKLFF. CDR3 nucleotides: TGTGCCAGCAGCGGGACAGGGTGGGAAAAACTGTTTTTT.

The chain couples TRBV7-3 to TRBJ2-3, with 12 nucleotides matching TRBD2. Germline V gene lookup returns CDR1 SGHTA and CDR2 FQGTGA. The CDR3 extends over 13 amino acids. V lost 8 bases to trimming and J lost 6 bases; unmatched junction nucleotides: 3. The CDR3 DNA follows: TGTGCCAGCGGACTAGCGGGATCCGATACGCAGTATTTT. Translated: CASGLAGSDTQYF.

The genes are TRBV2 and TRBJ2-2; 7 bases agree with TRBD1. The junction had 7 bases not matched to a gene; V was cut back by 9 bases and J by 0 bases. CDR3 length: 15 amino acids. Germline loops: CDR1 SNHLY, CDR2 FYNNEI. The DNA of the CDR3 is TGTGCCAGGAAGACGGGGACAGCGAACACCGGGGAGCTGTTTTTT. This encodes CARKTGTANTGELFF.

The chain combines TRBV27 with TRBJ1-5, with 9 positions matching TRBD1. V lost 6 bases, J lost 4 bases, and 7 bases stayed unmatched. The CDR3 covers 15 residues. Germline V lookup: CDR1 MNHEY, CDR2 SMNVEV (reference sequence). CDR3 in amino acids: CASSPLTGGNQPQHF. CDR3 in DNA: TGTGCCAGCAGCCCCCTGACAGGGGGAAATCAGCCCCAGCATTTT.

This chain uses TRBV4-2 with TRBJ2-7; D unclear. Germline V gives CDR1 LGHNA, CDR2 YNFKEQ. This CDR3 is 17 amino acids long. Trimming took 0 bases from V and 0 from J, leaving 15 bases between them. The CDR3 nucleotides read TGTGCCAGCAGCCAAGATTTAAAGGAAGACTCCTCCTACGAGCAGTACTTC. It codes for CASSQDLKEDSSYEQYF.